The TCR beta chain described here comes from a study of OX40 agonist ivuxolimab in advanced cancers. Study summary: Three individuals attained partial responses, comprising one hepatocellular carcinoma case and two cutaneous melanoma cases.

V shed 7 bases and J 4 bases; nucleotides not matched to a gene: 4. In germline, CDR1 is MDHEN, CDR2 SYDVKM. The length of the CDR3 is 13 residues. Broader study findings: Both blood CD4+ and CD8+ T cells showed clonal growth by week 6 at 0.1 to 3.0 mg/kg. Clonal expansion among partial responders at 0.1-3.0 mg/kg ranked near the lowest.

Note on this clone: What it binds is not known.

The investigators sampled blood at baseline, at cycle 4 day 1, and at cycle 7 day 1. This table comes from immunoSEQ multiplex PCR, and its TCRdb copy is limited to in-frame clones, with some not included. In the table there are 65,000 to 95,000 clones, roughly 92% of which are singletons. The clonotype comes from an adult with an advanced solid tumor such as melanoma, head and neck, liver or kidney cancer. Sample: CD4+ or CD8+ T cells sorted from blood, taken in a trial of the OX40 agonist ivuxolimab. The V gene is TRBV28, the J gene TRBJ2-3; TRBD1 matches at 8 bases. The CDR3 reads CASTPGGPDTQYF. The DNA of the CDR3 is TGTGCCAGCACGCCAGGGGGCCCAGATACGCAGTATTTT. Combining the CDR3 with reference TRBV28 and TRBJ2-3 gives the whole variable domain DVKVTQSSRYLVKRTGEKVFLECVQDMDHENMFWYRQDPGLGLRLIYFSYDVKMKEKGDIPEGYSVSREKKERFSLILESASTNQTSMYLCASTPGGPDTQYFGPGTRLTVL.